These 10 T cell receptor beta chains came from one sample sequenced in a study of blood T cell repertoires in COVID-19. TCRdb keeps only in-frame clones here, not all; method: immunoSEQ multiplex PCR. The sample carries under 350,000 clones, around 92% recorded once. Material: PBMCs or T cells enriched from blood (not recorded which). The receptors stem from an older woman who had recovered from COVID-19.

The chain has TRBV10-1 and TRBJ2-5; perhaps TRBD1 as D (6 bases). Trimming took off 5 bases at V and 3 bases at J, with 10 bases between the two ends. The germline CDR1 and CDR2 sequences are WNHNN and SYGVQD (reference sequence). This CDR3 contains 13 residues. CDR3 coding DNA: TGCGCCAGCAGTCGGACAGTAAAAGAGACCCAGTACTTC. Translating gives CASSRTVKETQYF.

The genes are TRBV3-1 (or the pseudogene TRBV3-2) and TRBJ2-7, with 8 bases lining up with TRBD1. Germline V lookup: CDR1 LGHDT, CDR2 YNNKEL (reference sequence). Trimming removed 4 bases from V and 1 base from J; junction bases left unmatched: 6. There are 15 residues in the CDR3. Here the CDR3 reads CASSPGQGPSYEQYF. The CDR3 region has the DNA TGTGCCAGCAGCCCAGGACAGGGCCCATCCTACGAGCAGTACTTC.

This clone was recorded a few times. The sample contains more than one DNA sequence encoding this CDR3. The chain joins TRBV5-1 to TRBJ1-1; tentatively, D is TRBD1 (6 bases). There are 13 residues in the CDR3. Trimming took 2 bases from V and 1 from J, leaving 6 bases between them. The germline V gene encodes CDR1 SGHRS and CDR2 YFSETQ. CDR3 coding DNA: TGCGCCAGCAGCTTACAGGGGAACACTGAAGCTTTCTTT. It is translated as CASSLQGNTEAFF.

The chain combines TRBV7-9 with TRBJ2-1, with unresolved D. CDR3 length: 15 residues. V lost 3 bases to trimming and J lost 0 bases, with 9 bases between them. Germline V lookup: CDR1 SEHNR, CDR2 FQNEAQ (reference sequence). The DNA of the CDR3 is TGTGCCAGCAGCTTCATTTCGAGCTCCTACAATGAGCAGTTCTTC. It translates to CASSFISSSYNEQFF. Looking up the rest from reference TRBV7-9 and TRBJ2-1 gives the full variable domain: DTGVSQNPRHKITKRGQNVTFRCDPISEHNRLYWYRQTLGQGPEFLTYFQNEAQLEKSRLLSDRFSAERPKGSFSTLEIQRTEQGDSAMYLCASSFISSSYNEQFFGPGTRLTVL.

The CDR3 nucleotides are TGTGCCAGCGCGACTAGTTGGGGTAATGAGCAGTTCTTC. It yields the protein CASATSWGNEQFF. The V call is TRBV2, the J call TRBJ2-1; TRBD2 is a possible D gene (6 bases). Germline assignment: CDR1 SNHLY and CDR2 FYNNEI. V was cut by 8 bases and J by 7 bases, with 15 bases left in between. The CDR3 has 13 amino acids.

This chain connects TRBV5-1 to TRBJ2-5; D remains ambiguous. The ends were cut back, 0 bases at V and 4 bases at J, with 7 bases in the middle. This CDR3 region has 13 residues. The germline gives CDR1 SGHRS, CDR2 YFSETQ. CDR3 DNA: TGCGCCAGCAGCTTGGGTCCGGGAGAGACCCAGTACTTC. It is translated as CASSLGPGETQYF.

V is TRBV5-4 and J is TRBJ1-6; possible D gene TRBD1, 5 bases. The CDR3 runs to 15 residues. Trimming pared 4 bases from V and 10 bases from J, leaving 18 bases between. CDR1 SGHNT and CDR2 YYREEE come from the germline V gene (reference sequence). The CDR3 is CASSQGVWGESPLHF. As DNA, the CDR3 is TGTGCCAGCAGCCAAGGTGTTTGGGGGGAGTCACCCCTCCACTTT.

The rearrangement joins TRBV29-1 to TRBJ2-5; weak D call: TRBD1 (5 bases). V shed 4 bases and J shed 5 bases, with 17 bases lying between them. The CDR3 loop spans 14 amino acids. From germline, CDR1 is SQVTM and CDR2 ANQGSEA. CDR3 nucleotides: TGCAGCGTTGTATTCGGACATGTGGGGGAGACCCAGTACTTC. Amino acids: CSVVFGHVGETQYF.

The chain carries TRBV15 and TRBJ2-1; 9 nucleotides match TRBD2. The CDR3 is 17 residues long. The V segment lost 3 bases and the J segment 7 bases; nucleotides outside the gene matches: 13. The V gene's germline CDR1 is LNHNV and CDR2 YYDKDF (reference sequence). CDR3 in amino acids: CATSSIGRGGYLNEQFF. CDR3 nucleotides: TGTGCCACCAGCAGTATCGGGCGGGGGGGATACTTGAATGAGCAGTTCTTC.

CDR3 DNA sequence: TGTGCCAGCAGTCCCGGACAGGGGAGGGAAAAACTGTTTTTT. Translating gives CASSPGQGREKLFF. The rearrangement joins TRBV28 to TRBJ1-4, with TRBD1 matching over 9 bases. V was clipped by 5 bases and J by 8 bases; unmatched bases: 6. The CDR3 is made up of 14 amino acids. Germline loops: CDR1 MDHEN, CDR2 SYDVKM.